A single sample is the source of the 32 T cell receptor beta chains below, sequenced in a study of OX40 agonist ivuxolimab in advanced cancers. Clones were sequenced by immunoSEQ multiplex PCR, and TCRdb holds only the in-frame ones, with some missing. The sample lists 90,000 to 100,000 clones, approximately 83% occurring once. Here the sequenced sample was CD4+ or CD8+ T cells sorted from blood, taken in a trial of the OX40 agonist ivuxolimab. Receptors originate from an adult with an advanced solid tumor such as melanoma, head and neck, liver or kidney cancer.

A single count supports this clone. The chain couples TRBV4-3 to TRBJ1-6; 9 nucleotides line up with TRBD1. The V gene's germline CDR1 is LGHNA and CDR2 YSLEER. There are 15 residues in the CDR3. V was pared by 1 base and J by 10 bases, with 5 bases of the junction left unmatched. The CDR3 spells CASSQVTGGNSPLHF. In DNA form, the CDR3 reads TGCGCCAGCAGCCAAGTGACAGGGGGAAACTCACCCCTCCACTTT.

CDR3 DNA: TGTGCCAGCAGTCGACAGGGGTGGGGCGAGCAGTACTTC. As protein: CASSRQGWGEQYF. The rearrangement joins TRBV14 to TRBJ2-7; 8 nucleotides align to TRBD1. There are 13 residues in the CDR3. CDR1 SGHDN and CDR2 FVKESK come from the germline V gene. V shed 6 bases and J 6 bases; nucleotides not matched to a gene: 7.

The V gene is TRBV10-2, the J gene TRBJ2-7; TRBD2 aligns across 13 bases. CDR3 length: 14 residues. V lost 7 bases and J lost 3; bases outside the gene matches: 3. Germline V gives CDR1 WSHSY, CDR2 SAAADI. The CDR3 region has the DNA TGCGCCAGCAAAACTAGCGGGGGGGACTACGAGCAGTACTTC. Translated, it gives CASKTSGGDYEQYF.

The V call is TRBV5-1, the J call TRBJ2-7; TRBD1 matches at 10 bases. Looked up from germline, CDR1 is SGHRS and CDR2 is YFSETQ. The V segment lost 8 bases and the J segment 3 bases; nucleotides outside the gene matches: 11. The CDR3 sequence is 15 residues long. The CDR3 DNA reads as TGCGCCAGTAACGCCGGGACAGGGGCAAACTACGAGCAGTACTTC. This encodes CASNAGTGANYEQYF.

The chain uses TRBV10-2 and TRBJ2-7, with 7 bases fitting TRBD2. V gave up 8 bases and J gave up 2 bases; unmatched junction bases: 3. The CDR3 sequence is 12 residues long. Germline V CDR1 and CDR2: WSHSY, SAAADI. The CDR3 loop reads CASRGDPYEQYF. The CDR3 coding sequence is TGCGCCAGCCGGGGGGATCCCTACGAGCAGTACTTC.

This clone was recorded only once. V is TRBV11-3 and J is TRBJ1-6, with D unresolved. The ends were cut back, 0 bases at V and 19 bases at J, with 13 bases in the middle. The V gene's germline CDR1 is SGHNT and CDR2 YENEEA. This CDR3 contains 12 residues. Written as DNA, the CDR3 is TGTGCCAGCAGCTTAGACGAGACAAGCTCTCACTTT. This codes for CASSLDETSSHF.

This chain uses TRBV2 with TRBJ1-1; 8 bases align to TRBD1. The CDR3 extends over 13 amino acids. The junction had 7 bases not matched to a gene; V was cut back by 10 bases and J by 3 bases. Germline V gene lookup returns CDR1 SNHLY and CDR2 FYNNEI. CDR3 sequence: CATRSDRDTEAFF. CDR3 bases: TGTGCCACCAGATCGGACAGGGACACTGAAGCTTTCTTT.

This chain connects TRBV5-1 to TRBJ2-3, with 8 nucleotides matching TRBD1. CDR3 length: 16 residues. Germline V gene lookup returns CDR1 SGHRS and CDR2 YFSETQ. The V and J ends lost 4 bases and 2 bases, in that order; junction bases with no gene match: 9. The CDR3 spells CASSPTSGGPTDTQYF. The CDR3, as DNA: TGCGCCAGCAGCCCTACGTCAGGGGGCCCCACAGATACGCAGTATTTT.

The rearrangement joins TRBV21-1 to TRBJ1-1. TRBV21-1 has pseudogene status. This CDR3 has 13 amino acids. The CDR3 bases are TGTGCCAGCAGCAAGGCGGGGGTCACTGAAGCTTTCTTT. Its translation: CASSKAGVTEAFF.

This chain uses TRBV28 with TRBJ2-1, with a tentative D call TRBD2 (6 bases). The CDR3 has 15 amino acids. Germline V gene sequence: CDR1 MDHEN, CDR2 SYDVKM. V was pared by 10 bases and J by 2 bases, with 18 bases between. CDR3 protein: CATTSGGIAYNEQFF. DNA for the CDR3: TGTGCCACCACGTCGGGCGGGATCGCCTACAATGAGCAGTTCTTC.

V is TRBV27 and J is TRBJ2-3, with TRBD2 matching 8 bases. The germline V gene has CDR1 MNHEY and CDR2 SMNVEV (reference sequence). This CDR3 is 14 amino acids long. The V gene end was trimmed by 2 bases and the J gene end by 3 bases; junction bases not matched to a gene: 1. CDR3 bases: TGTGCCAGCAGTTTAGCGGGGGGAACAGATACGCAGTATTTT. Protein sequence: CASSLAGGTDTQYF.

The chain joins TRBV6-4 to TRBJ2-3, with D perhaps being TRBD1 or TRBD2 (5 bases each). The V and J ends lost 5 bases and 6 bases respectively, with 27 bases between them. CDR1 and CDR2 (germline): MRHNA, SNTAGT. There are 18 residues in the CDR3. The CDR3 loop reads CASSPKFPGTPRPDTQYF. As DNA, the CDR3 is TGTGCCAGCAGTCCTAAGTTTCCTGGGACCCCACGCCCGGATACGCAGTATTTT.

The V and J genes are TRBV6-1 and TRBJ1-3; tentative D call: TRBD1 (5 bases). Trimming stripped 6 bases from V and 5 bases from J, with 8 bases between. The CDR3 length is 12 residues. Per germline, CDR1 MNHNS and CDR2 SASEGT. This chain's CDR3 is CASRGLRNTIYF. In DNA form, the CDR3 reads TGTGCCAGCAGGGGACTAAGAAACACCATATATTTT.

This clone is a singleton in its sample. This chain joins TRBV19 and TRBJ2-5, with 14 bases that match TRBD2. Germline trimming cut 5 bases from V and 4 bases from J; bases unmatched to any gene: 12. Germline loops: CDR1 LNHDA, CDR2 SQIVND (reference sequence). The CDR3 has 18 amino acids. CDR3 coding DNA: TGTGCCAGTAGTCCCGAGGGACTAGCGGGAGCTAGGGGAGAGACCCAGTACTTC. Its protein is CASSPEGLAGARGETQYF.

The V call is TRBV27, the J call TRBJ1-2; D unclear. The CDR3 runs 16 residues. CDR1 is MNHEY, CDR2 SMNVEV, per germline (reference sequence). V lost 5 bases, J lost 2 bases, and 18 bases lay in between. CDR3 residues: CASSPLVEDRNYGYTF. CDR3 bases: TGTGCCAGCAGTCCCCTTGTAGAGGACCGGAACTATGGCTACACCTTC.

The chain joins TRBV28 to TRBJ2-4, with D hard to call. Germline CDR1 is MDHEN and CDR2 is SYDVKM. With 6 bases removed from V and 6 bases from J, the gap between germline ends came to 9 bases. The CDR3 contains 12 residues. This CDR3 is CASSPTRNIQYF. In DNA, the CDR3 is TGTGCCAGCAGCCCCACGAGAAACATTCAGTACTTC.

The chain has TRBV2 and TRBJ2-6, with TRBD1 matching over 9 bases. CDR3 length: 17 residues. Germline CDR1 reads SNHLY; CDR2 reads FYNNEI. V shed 7 bases, J shed 0 bases, and the junction held 7 bases outside the gene matches. The CDR3 DNA sequence: TGTGCCAGCACCAGGACAGGGGTTAGCTCTGGGGCCAACGTCCTGACTTTC. Translation gives CASTRTGVSSGANVLTF.

The V and J genes are TRBV25-1 and TRBJ2-7; TRBD1 agrees at 8 bases. CDR3 length: 13 residues. Germline CDR1 reads MGHDK; CDR2 reads SYGVNS. After removal of 4 bases from V and 5 bases from J, the junction contained 4 bases not matched to a gene. This CDR3 is CASSAGQGNEQYF. The DNA of the CDR3 is TGTGCCAGCAGTGCCGGACAGGGTAACGAGCAGTACTTC.

The V and J genes are TRBV7-2 and TRBJ2-4; D unclear. The germline V gene encodes CDR1 SGHTA and CDR2 FQGNSA. Trimming left V 4 bases short and J 0 bases short, with 7 bases between. This CDR3 has 14 residues. The DNA for the CDR3 is TGTGCCAGCAGCTACAACTTAGCCAAAAACATTCAGTACTTC. It specifies CASSYNLAKNIQYF.

The chain carries TRBV6-1 and TRBJ2-6; D is perhaps TRBD1 or TRBD2 (6 bases each). V was pared by 4 bases and J by 2 bases, with 15 bases between. This CDR3 has 17 amino acids. The V gene's germline CDR1 is MNHNS and CDR2 SASEGT. The chain's CDR3 is CASSGLTGGPGANVLTF. The DNA of the CDR3 is TGTGCCAGCAGTGGCCTGACCGGGGGCCCTGGGGCCAACGTCCTGACTTTC.

The chain is built from TRBV7-2 and TRBJ1-6, with 10 bases that match TRBD1. The V and J ends lost 5 bases and 8 bases, in that order; junction bases with no gene match: 15. In germline, CDR1 is SGHTA, CDR2 FQGNSA. The CDR3 is made up of 18 amino acids. In DNA, the CDR3 is TGTGCCAGCAGCGCAGGGGTGTTTGGTGGGACAGGGGATTCACCCCTCCACTTT. This codes for CASSAGVFGGTGDSPLHF. Complete variable domain (other parts from reference TRBV7-2 and TRBJ1-6): GAGVSQSPSNKVTEKGKDVELRCDPISGHTALYWYRQSLGQGLEFLIYFQGNSAPDKSGLPSDRFSAERTGGSVSTLTIQRTQQEDSAVYLCASSAGVFGGTGDSPLHFGNGTRLTVT.

The V and J genes are TRBV4-2 and TRBJ2-5, with 9 bases that match TRBD2. The germline V gene has CDR1 LGHNA and CDR2 YNFKEQ. The CDR3 extends over 14 amino acids. J lost 4 bases, V lost 5 bases, and 5 bases had no gene match. CDR3 residues: CASSTELAGETQYF. CDR3 coding DNA: TGTGCCAGCAGCACCGAACTAGCGGGAGAGACCCAGTACTTC.

This chain links TRBV7-9 with TRBJ1-4, with D possibly matching TRBD1 (6 bases). CDR3 length equals 16 residues. Germline lookup yields CDR1 SEHNR and CDR2 FQNEAQ (reference sequence). The V gene lost 5 bases and the J gene lost 8 bases, with 21 bases spanning the gap. Here the CDR3 reads CASSPRSGGPDEKLFF. In DNA form, the CDR3 reads TGTGCCAGCAGCCCCAGGTCGGGGGGCCCGGACGAAAAACTGTTTTTT. The entire variable domain, with the rest obtained from reference TRBV7-9 and TRBJ1-4, is as follows: DTGVSQNPRHKITKRGQNVTFRCDPISEHNRLYWYRQTLGQGPEFLTYFQNEAQLEKSRLLSDRFSAERPKGSFSTLEIQRTEQGDSAMYLCASSPRSGGPDEKLFFGSGTQLSVL.

J is TRBJ2-1 and V is TRBV7-2; 9 bases are a match to TRBD2. CDR1 is SGHTA, CDR2 FQGNSA, per germline. The CDR3 totals 15 residues. J gave up 9 bases and V 1 base, and 7 bases lay outside the gene matches. The CDR3 sequence: CASSLVGGGATEQFF. In nucleotides, the CDR3 is TGTGCCAGCAGCTTAGTTGGCGGGGGGGCGACTGAGCAGTTCTTC. Full variable domain (rest looked up from reference TRBV7-2 and TRBJ2-1): GAGVSQSPSNKVTEKGKDVELRCDPISGHTALYWYRQSLGQGLEFLIYFQGNSAPDKSGLPSDRFSAERTGGSVSTLTIQRTQQEDSAVYLCASSLVGGGATEQFFGPGTRLTVL.

The chain combines TRBV27 with TRBJ2-5; possibly TRBD1 or TRBD2 for D (6 bases each). The V end lost 4 bases, the J end lost 2 bases, and 17 bases lay between the germline ends. The germline V gene encodes CDR1 MNHEY and CDR2 SMNVEV (reference sequence). The CDR3 has 16 residues. CDR3 in DNA: TGTGCCAGCAGTTCTATCTCGAGGGGGAGGCAAGAGACCCAGTACTTC. Amino acids: CASSSISRGRQETQYF.

The rearrangement uses TRBV2 and TRBJ1-2; TRBD1 might be the D (5 bases). Germline CDR1 is SNHLY and CDR2 is FYNNEI. Trimming left V 1 base short and J 7 bases short, with 10 bases between. The CDR3 has 13 amino acids. The CDR3 is CASSEVRDGGYTF. CDR3 coding DNA: TGTGCCAGCAGTGAAGTGAGGGACGGTGGCTACACCTTC.

The V and J genes are TRBV10-1 and TRBJ2-7; a possible D gene is TRBD2 (5 bases). Germline CDR1 reads WNHNN; CDR2 reads SYGVQD (reference sequence). The ends were cut back, 3 bases at V and 5 bases at J, with 14 bases in the middle. This CDR3 has 14 amino acids. The CDR3 DNA reads TGCGCCAGCAGTGATCGGGGTCGGAAGAACGAGCAGTACTTC. This sequence encodes CASSDRGRKNEQYF.

This chain links TRBV7-3 with TRBJ2-3, with 8 positions matching TRBD1. V lost 2 bases, J lost 4 bases, and 2 bases stayed unmatched. The germline gives CDR1 SGHTA, CDR2 FQGTGA. There are 14 residues in the CDR3. The CDR3 loop reads CASSLGQGSDTQYF. In DNA form, the CDR3 reads TGTGCCAGCAGCTTAGGACAGGGCTCAGATACGCAGTATTTT.

The rearrangement uses TRBV18 and TRBJ1-3; D remains unclear. Germline V lookup: CDR1 KGHSH, CDR2 LQKENI. The ends were cut back, 0 bases at V and 0 bases at J, with 9 bases in the middle. The CDR3 has 16 residues. CDR3 bases: TGTGCCAGCTCACCACCGTCCACGAGCTCTGGAAACACCATATATTTT. Protein: CASSPPSTSSGNTIYF.

This clone was detected only once. The V and J genes are TRBV5-1 and TRBJ1-4; perhaps TRBD1 as D (6 bases). This CDR3 region has 16 residues. Trimming removed 3 bases at V and 0 bases at J, with 12 bases between. The germline CDR1 and CDR2 sequences are SGHRS and YFSETQ. The CDR3 coding sequence is TGCGCCAGCAGCTCCCGAGGGGGTTCAACTAATGAAAAACTGTTTTTT. Amino acid sequence: CASSSRGGSTNEKLFF.

The chain has TRBV7-8 and TRBJ1-2; TRBD1 aligns across 8 bases. In germline, CDR1 is SGHVS, CDR2 FQNEAQ. V shed 2 bases, J shed 8 bases, and the junction held 10 bases outside the gene matches. The CDR3 sequence is 15 residues long. The CDR3, as DNA: TGTGCCAGCAGCTTATTGGACAGGGAGGGGGTAGGCTACACCTTC. Translating gives CASSLLDREGVGYTF.

V gene TRBV7-9 combines with J gene TRBJ2-7; the D gene is possibly TRBD1 (5 bases). Trimming cost V 5 bases and J 1 base, with 18 bases left between them. CDR1 SEHNR and CDR2 FQNEAQ come from the germline V gene (reference sequence). The CDR3 covers 16 residues. The chain's CDR3 is CASSPLTVFVSYEQYF. In DNA, the CDR3 is TGTGCCAGCAGCCCCCTGACAGTTTTCGTATCCTACGAGCAGTACTTC.